This T cell receptor (beta chain) is from a study of shared clonotypes between healthy human individuals. Looked up from germline, CDR1 is MGHDK and CDR2 is SYGVNS. This CDR3 contains 14 residues. V shed 4 bases and J 8 bases; nucleotides not matched to a gene: 4. The study's findings and limits: Naive subsets generally exceeded memory subsets in estimated richness. An effect of sequencing depth on clonotype sharing among donors was expected.

Sequenced by immunoSEQ multiplex PCR; TCRdb stores in-frame clones only, minus some. The sample has around 88,000 clones, 60% to 70% seen once; the top ten hold 50%. A note on this clone: The antigen is not known.

Each CD8 memory set brought CD45RO+ cells together with CCR7-negative CD45RA+ TemRA cells. Sequencing used memory CD8+ T cells sorted from blood. The subset: CD45RO+ cells pooled with CCR7-negative TemRA cells. The J gene is TRBJ2-1, the V gene TRBV25-1; 11 bases agree with TRBD2. The TCR was taken from a man aged 25 to 45 in good health. The CDR3 spells CASSGLAGLYEQFF. As DNA, the CDR3 is TGTGCCAGCAGTGGACTAGCGGGATTGTATGAGCAGTTCTTC.